The clone carrying this T cell receptor (beta chain) was observed a handful of times. Antigen: not known. cDNA libraries for TCR beta contained unique molecular identifiers. One entry per CDR3 protein results from TCRdb running MiXCR on the PCR reads. The data contain 740,000 or so distinct CDR3 sequences, around 50% of them singletons. This record comes from a study of post-analysis software for immune sequencing data. Study-wide results and caveats: Included in a set of about five TRBV segments more frequent in patients than controls were TRBV5-6, TRBV5-1 and TRBV20-1.

V was shortened by 1 base and J by 5 bases, with 9 bases between the two germline ends. The CDR3 contains 13 residues. In germline, CDR1 is MGHRA, CDR2 YSYEKL. The chain combines TRBV4-1 with TRBJ2-7; D call uncertain. Specimen: blood. The source of this sequence is a girl aged 10-17 years with multiple sclerosis. The DNA of the CDR3 is TGCGCCAGCAGCCAAGTGGAAGGTGACGAGCAGTACTTC. Amino acid sequence: CASSQVEGDEQYF.